This entry is about one T cell receptor beta chain. The record originates from a study of blood T cell repertoires in COVID-19. Data came from immunoSEQ multiplex PCR; TCRdb stores just in-frame clones and leaves some out. The top ten clones hold less than 2.5% of a sample with a few hundred thousand clones, around 86% of them seen once. Sequenced: peripheral blood. This TCR was sampled from a young woman who had recovered from COVID-19.

The CDR3 protein is CASSPPGQGGPDTQYF. CDR3 in DNA: TGCGCCAGCAGCCCTCCGGGACAGGGAGGCCCAGATACGCAGTATTTT. J is TRBJ2-3 and V is TRBV5-1; the match to TRBD1 covers 9 bases. CDR3 size: 16 residues. V lost 4 bases, J lost 4 bases, and 10 bases stayed unmatched. Looked up from germline, CDR1 is SGHRS and CDR2 is YFSETQ. Full variable domain (outside the CDR3, taken from reference TRBV5-1 and TRBJ2-3): KAGVTQTPRYLIKTRGQQVTLSCSPISGHRSVSWYQQTPGQGLQFLFEYFSETQRNKGNFPGRFSGRQFSNSRSEMNVSTLELGDSALYLCASSPPGQGGPDTQYFGPGTRLTVL.